Following are 12 T cell receptor beta chains from one sample sequenced in a study of blood T cell repertoires in COVID-19. The table came from immunoSEQ multiplex PCR; TCRdb's copy has only in-frame clones and leaves some out. The sample shows 150,000 to 160,000 clones, about 89% of them seen only once. Sequenced input: peripheral blood. These TCRs come from a man aged 45 to 65 with acute or convalescent COVID-19.

The chain carries TRBV7-8 and TRBJ2-1; perhaps TRBD1 as D (6 bases). Trimming took 5 bases from V and 8 from J, leaving 10 bases between them. The germline V gene has CDR1 SGHVS and CDR2 FQNEAQ. CDR3 size: 12 residues. The CDR3 here is CASSLTGYEQFF. In nucleotides, the CDR3 is TGTGCCAGCAGCCTAACAGGGTATGAGCAGTTCTTC.

J is TRBJ2-7 and V is TRBV7-8; 7 bases fit TRBD1. V lost 2 bases to trimming and J lost 3 bases; unmatched junction nucleotides: 7. This CDR3 spans 15 amino acids. Germline CDR1 and CDR2: SGHVS and FQNEAQ. In DNA, the CDR3 is TGTGCCAGCAGCTTACGGGCAGGGGGAAACTACGAGCAGTACTTC. Translating gives CASSLRAGGNYEQYF. Full variable domain (outside the CDR3, taken from reference TRBV7-8 and TRBJ2-7): GAGVSQSPRYKVAKRGQDVALRCDPISGHVSLFWYQQALGQGPEFLTYFQNEAQLDKSGLPSDRFFAERPEGSVSTLKIQRTQQEDSAVYLCASSLRAGGNYEQYFGPGTRLTVT.

The chain employs TRBV6-2 or TRBV6-3 and TRBJ2-3; 7 nucleotides match TRBD1. The CDR3 covers 16 residues. In germline, CDR1 is MNHEY, CDR2 SVGEGT. The ends lost 1 base at V and 4 bases at J; junction bases unmatched: 8. The CDR3, as DNA: TGTGCCAGCAGTTACTTAGACAGGGAATCGCCAGATACGCAGTATTTT. Protein product: CASSYLDRESPDTQYF.

This rearrangement joins TRBV3-1 (or the pseudogene TRBV3-2) to TRBJ1-2, with TRBD1 as a possible D gene (5 bases). V lost 4 bases to trimming and J lost 7 bases, with 19 bases between them. The length of the CDR3 is 15 residues. CDR1 and CDR2 from the germline V gene are LGHDT and YNNKEL (reference sequence). CDR3 DNA: TGTGCCAGCAGCCCCCGTACAACGGGGGTGAGTGGCTACACCTTC. It encodes CASSPRTTGVSGYTF.

The V call is TRBV5-4, the J call TRBJ2-1; the match to TRBD2 covers 9 bases. The CDR3 totals 14 residues. V gave up 6 bases and J gave up 3 bases; unmatched junction bases: 4. CDR1 is SGHNT, CDR2 YYREEE, per germline (reference sequence). The DNA for the CDR3 is TGTGCCAGCACCATTAGCGGGAGCTACAATGAGCAGTTCTTC. It is translated as CASTISGSYNEQFF.

V is TRBV27 and J is TRBJ2-7, with D perhaps TRBD1 (6 bases). Per the germline V gene, CDR1 is MNHEY and CDR2 is SMNVEV (reference sequence). The CDR3 length is 14 residues. Trimming took 5 bases from V and 4 from J, leaving 15 bases between them. The CDR3 sequence: CASSPTGAGYEQYF. In DNA, the CDR3 is TGTGCCAGCAGTCCGACAGGTGCCGGGTACGAGCAGTACTTC.

The rearrangement uses TRBV4-1 and TRBJ1-1; no clear D. CDR1 MGHRA and CDR2 YSYEKL come from the germline V gene. The CDR3 runs 14 residues. V shed 4 bases and J shed 1 base, with 10 bases lying between them. This chain's CDR3 is CASSLARGNTEAFF. CDR3 bases: TGCGCCAGCAGCCTCGCGCGGGGGAACACTGAAGCTTTCTTT.

The gene calls are TRBV6-5 and TRBJ2-7; tentatively, D is TRBD2 (5 bases). The CDR3 is 15 amino acids. Trimming removed 6 bases at V and 0 bases at J, with 15 bases between. CDR1 is MNHEY and CDR2 is SVGAGI in the germline V gene. CDR3 nucleotides: TGTGCCAGCAGGCGTTTAGCGCACCTCTCCTACGAGCAGTACGTC. This encodes CASRRLAHLSYEQYV.

V usage is TRBV13 and J usage is TRBJ2-1, with 13 bases lining up with TRBD2. Germline assignment: CDR1 PRHDT and CDR2 FYEKMQ (reference sequence). The CDR3 is made up of 18 amino acids. With 2 bases clipped from V and 9 bases from J, the junction kept 13 bases outside the gene matches. The CDR3 DNA follows: TGTGCCAGCAGCTTACCCTACAGGACTAGCGGGAGTTCGGGTGAGCAGTTCTTC. It yields the protein CASSLPYRTSGSSGEQFF.

This clone was recorded once. V and J are TRBV7-8 and TRBJ1-1, with TRBD1 identical over 8 bases. J gave up 5 bases and V 3 bases, and 5 bases lay outside the gene matches. Germline CDR1 SGHVS, CDR2 FQNEAQ. The CDR3 runs to 14 residues. In DNA form, the CDR3 reads TGTGCCAGCAGCTTCAGACAGGGGTGGACTGAAGCTTTCTTT. Translated, it gives CASSFRQGWTEAFF.

This chain links TRBV11-2 with TRBJ1-2, with 8 bases matching TRBD1. Germline V gene lookup returns CDR1 SGHAT and CDR2 FQNNGV. V shed 1 base, J shed 4 bases, and the junction held 8 bases outside the gene matches. The CDR3 is made up of 16 amino acids. CDR3 DNA: TGTGCCAGCAGCTTAGCTGCAGGGGGCGCGGGCTATGGCTACACCTTC. This encodes CASSLAAGGAGYGYTF.

The chain employs TRBV28 and TRBJ1-1; 7 bases align to TRBD1. The germline CDR1 and CDR2 sequences are MDHEN and SYDVKM. V dropped 4 bases and J dropped 6; count of bases not matched to a gene: 2. The CDR3 has 12 residues. The CDR3 bases are TGTGCCAGCAGTTACAGGGGCTCTGAAGCTTTCTTT. The encoded protein is CASSYRGSEAFF.